A single sample gave rise to the 15 T cell receptor beta chains below, sequenced in a study of blood T cell repertoires in COVID-19. Clones were read by immunoSEQ multiplex PCR, and TCRdb kept only the in-frame ones, dropping some. The sample lists approximately 3,000 clones, more than 80% occurring once. The sequencing sample was made of peripheral blood. The receptors stem from a human donor with active COVID-19. The donor label of this sample is uncertain.

The CDR3, as DNA: TGTGCCAGCGAAAGTAAGAAGGGGCAGTACAATGAGCAGTTCTTC. It codes for CASESKKGQYNEQFF. The genes are TRBV28 and TRBJ2-1; D possibly corresponds to TRBD1 (5 bases). Germline CDR1 MDHEN, CDR2 SYDVKM. This CDR3 has 15 residues. V lost 8 bases and J 4 bases, leaving 18 bases between the germline ends.

The V and J genes are TRBV6-4 and TRBJ2-1, with a weak D call TRBD2 (7 bases). V lost 0 bases and J lost 0, with 12 bases in between. CDR1 is MRHNA, CDR2 SNTAGT, per germline. The CDR3 has 17 residues. Here the CDR3 reads CASSDSSRGGSYNEQFF. The CDR3 DNA reads TGTGCCAGCAGTGACTCGTCGAGGGGGGGCTCCTACAATGAGCAGTTCTTC.

This clone was recorded once. The V gene is TRBV2, the J gene TRBJ2-7; TRBD2 aligns across 8 bases. The CDR3 has 13 amino acids. Germline trimming cut 7 bases from V and 6 bases from J; bases unmatched to any gene: 8. Germline V lookup: CDR1 SNHLY, CDR2 FYNNEI. This chain's CDR3 is CASTQSGGSEQYF. Written as DNA, the CDR3 is TGTGCCAGCACCCAGAGCGGGGGAAGCGAGCAGTACTTC. Full variable domain (missing parts from reference TRBV2 and TRBJ2-7): EPEVTQTPSHQVTQMGQEVILRCVPISNHLYFYWYRQILGQKVEFLVSFYNNEISEKSEIFDDQFSVERPDGSNFTLKIRSTKLEDSAMYFCASTQSGGSEQYFGPGTRLTVT.

The J gene is TRBJ2-1, the V gene TRBV5-1; D not resolved. The CDR3 runs 17 residues. The germline V and J ends were trimmed by 1 base and 1 base, with 15 bases remaining between them. Germline CDR1 is SGHRS and CDR2 is YFSETQ. CDR3 coding DNA: TGCGCCAGCAGCTTGCCCATCACAGTTACATCCTACAATGAGCAGTTCTTC. This gives the protein CASSLPITVTSYNEQFF.

The chain joins TRBV27 to TRBJ1-1, with a tentative D call TRBD1 (5 bases). V was cut by 8 bases and J by 4 bases, with 11 bases left in between. This CDR3 is 12 amino acids long. Germline V CDR1 and CDR2: MNHEY, SMNVEV (reference sequence). The CDR3 here is CASSTGGTEAFF. CDR3 coding DNA: TGTGCCAGCTCGACGGGGGGCACTGAAGCTTTCTTT.

The V and J genes are TRBV5-6 and TRBJ2-4; 7 nucleotides agree with TRBD1. In germline, CDR1 is SGHDT, CDR2 YYEEEE. This CDR3 region has 14 residues. With 5 bases clipped from V and 8 bases from J, the junction kept 10 bases outside the gene matches. For the CDR3, the DNA is TGTGCCAGCAGTTTTGGTCAGGGGGAATACATTCAGTACTTC. It encodes CASSFGQGEYIQYF.

V gene TRBV2 combines with J gene TRBJ1-5, with TRBD1 identical over 7 bases. The CDR3 consists of 15 residues. The junction had 3 bases not matched to a gene; V was cut back by 2 bases and J by 2 bases. Germline values: CDR1 SNHLY, CDR2 FYNNEI. DNA of the CDR3: TGTGCCAGCAGTGAACGACAGGGTGGCAATCAGCCCCAGCATTTT. It specifies CASSERQGGNQPQHF.

This clone is a singleton in its sample. The gene calls are TRBV5-8 and TRBJ2-3; 9 nucleotides agree with TRBD2. V dropped 4 bases and J dropped 1; count of bases not matched to a gene: 16. The CDR3 spans 19 residues. Germline V lookup: CDR1 SGHTS, CDR2 YDEGEE. CDR3: CASSQIELAGRLGTDTQYF. The CDR3 region has the DNA TGTGCCAGCAGCCAAATCGAGCTAGCGGGAAGGTTGGGCACAGATACGCAGTATTTT.

A few counts support this clone. The rearrangement uses TRBV19 and TRBJ2-5, with D maybe TRBD2 (6 bases). The CDR3 contains 15 residues. V was shortened by 6 bases and J by 0 bases, with 14 bases between the two germline ends. Germline V gives CDR1 LNHDA, CDR2 SQIVND (reference sequence). The CDR3 sequence: CASSMGRSYQETQYF. The CDR3 nucleotides are TGTGCCAGTAGCATGGGGAGGTCCTACCAAGAGACCCAGTACTTC.

The V call is TRBV5-6, the J call TRBJ1-2; possible D gene TRBD1, 5 bases. The CDR3 consists of 15 residues. Germline-derived CDR1 and CDR2 are SGHDT and YYEEEE. The V gene lost 4 bases and the J gene lost 4 bases, with 17 bases spanning the gap. The CDR3 is CASSQWDLLLYGYTF. CDR3 DNA sequence: TGTGCCAGCAGCCAATGGGACTTATTACTCTATGGCTACACCTTC.

CDR3 DNA sequence: TGTGCCAGCAGCTCCTCCGTCAGGGTCCCCCCATGGGAGCAGTACTTC. It encodes CASSSSVRVPPWEQYF. V and J are TRBV5-5 and TRBJ2-7, with a possible D match to TRBD1 (5 bases). V lost 3 bases, J lost 7 bases, and 23 bases lay in between. The CDR3 has 16 amino acids. Germline V gives CDR1 SGHKS, CDR2 YYEKEE (reference sequence).

A few counts support this clone. The chain links TRBV13 to TRBJ2-7; 8 bases are shared with TRBD2. J gave up 7 bases and V 6 bases, and 11 bases lay outside the gene matches. This CDR3 region has 14 residues. The germline V gene has CDR1 PRHDT and CDR2 FYEKMQ (reference sequence). The DNA of the CDR3 is TGTGCCAGCAGATGGCGGGGGGCCGATCGGGAGCAGTACTTC. Amino acid sequence: CASRWRGADREQYF.

The genes are TRBV29-1 and TRBJ1-1; D not resolved. V was trimmed by 3 bases and J by 6 bases, leaving 17 bases between them. CDR3 size: 14 residues. CDR1 is SQVTM and CDR2 is ANQGSEA in the germline V gene. CDR3 region: CSVEFEGSLPEAFF. The CDR3 nucleotides are TGCAGCGTTGAGTTCGAGGGAAGTTTACCTGAAGCTTTCTTT.

This chain links TRBV30 with TRBJ2-1, with 10 positions matching TRBD2. CDR1 GTSNPN and CDR2 SVGIG come from the germline V gene (reference sequence). J was trimmed by 4 bases and V by 0 bases; bases with no gene match: 0. The CDR3 sequence is 14 residues long. The CDR3 loop is CAWSVAGGYNEQFF. The CDR3 nucleotides read TGTGCCTGGAGTGTAGCGGGGGGGTACAATGAGCAGTTCTTC.

The chain has TRBV5-6 and TRBJ2-3; D uncertain. The CDR3 contains 13 residues. V lost 3 bases and J lost 1, with 6 bases in between. Germline V gene lookup returns CDR1 SGHDT and CDR2 YYEEEE. The CDR3 here is CASSSSGTDTQYF. CDR3 nucleotides: TGTGCCAGCAGCTCCAGTGGCACAGATACGCAGTATTTT.